This TCR beta chain derives from a study of T cells after yellow fever vaccination. Germline V gene data show CDR1 as LGHNA and CDR2 as YSLEER. The trim removed 3 bases at V and 2 bases at J, leaving 10 bases unmatched. This CDR3 comprises 16 residues. TCRdb independently ran MiXCR on the 5' RACE reads; one entry per CDR3 protein. The table has roughly 240,000 distinct CDR3 sequences, around 6.7% seen once. Study-level findings and limits: Clonotype sharing between CD4 and CD8 compartments was small. Repertoires sorted by FACS could include abundant clonotypes that are contaminants from the bulk population. Most clones from primary vaccination were detected again post-booster (just under 97% CD4, approximately 90% CD8). Peaking on day 5 versus 15, the secondary response was faster but weaker.

This clonotype has a handful of counts. Its antigen is still unknown. This sequence was found in a man aged 30-40 years who received the YFV17D yellow fever vaccine. The specimen comprised CD4+ T cells sorted from PBMCs, sampled on the day of the yellow fever booster vaccination. This chain connects TRBV4-3 to TRBJ2-7, with 7 nucleotides matching TRBD2. The CDR3 bases are TGCGCCAGCAGCCAGGGGGGAGGCGGGGGTACCTACGAGCAGTACTTC. This sequence encodes CASSQGGGGGTYEQYF.